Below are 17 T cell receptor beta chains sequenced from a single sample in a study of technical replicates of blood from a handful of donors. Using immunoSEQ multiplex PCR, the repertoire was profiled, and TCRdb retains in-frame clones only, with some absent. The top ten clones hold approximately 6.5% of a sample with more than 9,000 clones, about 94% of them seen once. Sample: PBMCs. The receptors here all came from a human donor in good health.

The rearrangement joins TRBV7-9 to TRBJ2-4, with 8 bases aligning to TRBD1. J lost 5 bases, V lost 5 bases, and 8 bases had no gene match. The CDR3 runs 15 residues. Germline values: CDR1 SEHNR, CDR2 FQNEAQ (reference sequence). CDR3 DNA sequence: TGTGCCAGCAGCCCGGAAAGGACAGGGCAAAACATTCAGTACTTC. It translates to CASSPERTGQNIQYF.

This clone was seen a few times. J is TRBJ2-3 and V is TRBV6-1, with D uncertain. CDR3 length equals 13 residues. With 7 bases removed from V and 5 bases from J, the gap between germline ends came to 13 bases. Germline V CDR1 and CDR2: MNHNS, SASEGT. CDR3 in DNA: TGTGCCAGCACTAATATCCCCGGAGATACGCAGTATTTT. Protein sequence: CASTNIPGDTQYF.

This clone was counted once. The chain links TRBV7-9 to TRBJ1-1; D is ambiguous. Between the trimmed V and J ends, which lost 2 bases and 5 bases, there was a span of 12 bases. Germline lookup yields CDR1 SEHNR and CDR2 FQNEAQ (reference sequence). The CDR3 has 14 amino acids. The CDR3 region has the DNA TGTGCCAGCAGCTTACATGAGGGCATGACTGAAGCTTTCTTT. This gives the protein CASSLHEGMTEAFF.

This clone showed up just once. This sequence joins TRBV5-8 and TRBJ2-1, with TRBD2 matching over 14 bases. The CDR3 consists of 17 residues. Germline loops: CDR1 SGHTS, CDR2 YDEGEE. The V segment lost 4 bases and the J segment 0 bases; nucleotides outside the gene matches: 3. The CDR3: CASSRGTSGSSYNEQFF. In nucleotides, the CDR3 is TGTGCCAGCAGCCGCGGGACTAGCGGGAGCTCCTACAATGAGCAGTTCTTC.

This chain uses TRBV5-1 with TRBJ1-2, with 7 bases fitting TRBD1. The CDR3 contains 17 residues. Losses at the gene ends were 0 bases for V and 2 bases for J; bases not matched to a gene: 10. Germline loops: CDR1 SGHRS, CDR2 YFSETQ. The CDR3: CASSLGGGTERNYGYTF. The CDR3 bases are TGCGCCAGCAGCTTGGGAGGGGGGACAGAACGAAACTATGGCTACACCTTC.

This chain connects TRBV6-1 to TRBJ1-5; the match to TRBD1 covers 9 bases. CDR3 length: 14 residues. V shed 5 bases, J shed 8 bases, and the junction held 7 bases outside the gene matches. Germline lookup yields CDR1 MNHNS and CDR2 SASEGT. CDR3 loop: CASSRGQGLEPQHF. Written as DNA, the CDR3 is TGTGCCAGCAGTAGGGGACAGGGCCTGGAGCCCCAGCATTTT.

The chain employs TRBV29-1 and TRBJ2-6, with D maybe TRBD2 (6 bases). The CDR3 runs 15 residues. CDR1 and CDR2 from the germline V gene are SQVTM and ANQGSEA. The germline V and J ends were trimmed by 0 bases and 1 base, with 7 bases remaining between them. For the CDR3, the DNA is TGCAGCGTTGAAGATCGGGGGTCTGGGGCCAACGTCCTGACTTTC. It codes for CSVEDRGSGANVLTF. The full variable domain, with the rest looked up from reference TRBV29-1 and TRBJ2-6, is SAVISQKPSRDICQRGTSLTIQCQVDSQVTMMFWYRQQPGQSLTLIATANQGSEATYESGFVIDKFPISRPNLTFSTLTVSNMSPEDSSIYLCSVEDRGSGANVLTFGAGSRLTVL.

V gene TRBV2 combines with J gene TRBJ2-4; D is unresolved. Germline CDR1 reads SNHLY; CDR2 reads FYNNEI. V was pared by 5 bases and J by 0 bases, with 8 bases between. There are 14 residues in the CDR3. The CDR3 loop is CASSNNLAKNIQYF. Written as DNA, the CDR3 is TGTGCCAGCAGTAATAATTTAGCCAAAAACATTCAGTACTTC.

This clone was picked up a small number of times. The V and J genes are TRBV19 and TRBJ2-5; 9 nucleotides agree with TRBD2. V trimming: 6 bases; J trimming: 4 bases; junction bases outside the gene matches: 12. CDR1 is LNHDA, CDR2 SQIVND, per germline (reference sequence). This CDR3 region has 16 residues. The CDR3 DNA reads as TGTGCCAGTAGCGCCCTAGCGGGAAAAGGTTCAGAGACCCAGTACTTC. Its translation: CASSALAGKGSETQYF.

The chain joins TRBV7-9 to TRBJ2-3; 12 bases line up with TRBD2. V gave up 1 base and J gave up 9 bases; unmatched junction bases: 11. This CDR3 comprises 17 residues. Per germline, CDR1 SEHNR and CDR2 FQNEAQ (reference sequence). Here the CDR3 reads CASSLGGTSGRQATQYF. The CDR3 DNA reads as TGTGCCAGCAGCTTAGGCGGGACTAGCGGGCGACAGGCAACGCAGTATTTT.

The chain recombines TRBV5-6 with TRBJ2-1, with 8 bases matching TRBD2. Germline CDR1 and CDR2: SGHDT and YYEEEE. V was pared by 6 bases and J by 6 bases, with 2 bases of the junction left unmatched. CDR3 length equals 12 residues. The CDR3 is CASTGGGNEQFF. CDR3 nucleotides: TGTGCCAGCACGGGGGGGGGCAATGAGCAGTTCTTC.

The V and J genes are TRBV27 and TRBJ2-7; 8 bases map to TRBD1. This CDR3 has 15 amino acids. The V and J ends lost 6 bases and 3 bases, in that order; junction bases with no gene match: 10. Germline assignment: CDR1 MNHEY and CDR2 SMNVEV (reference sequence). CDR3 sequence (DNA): TGTGCCAGCAGGCGGACCGGGACAGGCGACTACGAGCAGTACTTC. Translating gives CASRRTGTGDYEQYF.

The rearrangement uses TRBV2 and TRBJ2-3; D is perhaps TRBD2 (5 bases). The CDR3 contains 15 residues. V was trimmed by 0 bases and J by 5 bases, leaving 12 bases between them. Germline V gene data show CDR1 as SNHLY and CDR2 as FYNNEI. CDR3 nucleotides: TGTGCCAGCAGTGAAGCTGTAGCGTTAGGAGATACGCAGTATTTT. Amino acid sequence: CASSEAVALGDTQYF. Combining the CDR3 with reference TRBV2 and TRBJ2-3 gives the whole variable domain EPEVTQTPSHQVTQMGQEVILRCVPISNHLYFYWYRQILGQKVEFLVSFYNNEISEKSEIFDDQFSVERPDGSNFTLKIRSTKLEDSAMYFCASSEAVALGDTQYFGPGTRLTVL.

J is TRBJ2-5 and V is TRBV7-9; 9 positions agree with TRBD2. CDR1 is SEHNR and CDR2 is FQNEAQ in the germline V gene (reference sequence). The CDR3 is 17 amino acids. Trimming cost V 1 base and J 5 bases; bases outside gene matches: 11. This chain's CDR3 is CASSLVAGGLAGETQYF. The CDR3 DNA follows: TGTGCCAGCAGCTTAGTGGCTGGGGGACTAGCCGGTGAGACCCAGTACTTC.

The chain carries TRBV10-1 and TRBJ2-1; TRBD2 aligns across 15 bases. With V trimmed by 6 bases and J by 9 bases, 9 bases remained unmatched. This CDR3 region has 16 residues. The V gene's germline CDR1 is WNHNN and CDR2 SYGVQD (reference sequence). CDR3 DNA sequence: TGCGCCAGCAGACGGACTAGCGGGAGGGCCTCGGGTGAGCAGTTCTTC. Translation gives CASRRTSGRASGEQFF.

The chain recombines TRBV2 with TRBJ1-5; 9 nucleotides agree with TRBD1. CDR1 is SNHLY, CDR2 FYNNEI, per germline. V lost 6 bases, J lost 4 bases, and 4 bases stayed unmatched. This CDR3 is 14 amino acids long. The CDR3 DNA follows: TGTGCCAGCAGCGTAGACAGGGGGAATCAGCCCCAGCATTTT. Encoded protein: CASSVDRGNQPQHF.

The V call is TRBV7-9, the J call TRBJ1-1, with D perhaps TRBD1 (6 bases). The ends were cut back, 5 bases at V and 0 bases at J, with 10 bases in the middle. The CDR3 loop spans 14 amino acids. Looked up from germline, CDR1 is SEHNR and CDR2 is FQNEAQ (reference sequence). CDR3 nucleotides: TGTGCCAGCAGCCAGCAGGGGCTGAACACTGAAGCTTTCTTT. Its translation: CASSQQGLNTEAFF.